The text below deals with one T cell receptor beta chain. Its antigen is unknown. Sequenced by immunoSEQ multiplex PCR; TCRdb stores in-frame clones only, minus some. The table lists 60,000 to 75,000 clones, approximately 93% of them singletons. These data are taken from a study of CD4 T cells in relation to SARS-CoV-2 and coronaviruses. Overall study findings and caveats: Culture-expanded clones reflect memory recall rather than primary priming during culture. SARS-CoV-2-driven expansion was significantly weaker in crossreactive than monoreactive clones.

Before the COVID-19 pandemic, during about 2011-2019, CD4+ T cells were taken from unexposed donors. This TCR was sampled from a human donor in good health. The sequenced sample was naive CD4+ T cells from PBMCs. Subset denoted: naive CD4+ T cells isolated by negative enrichment.

CDR3 DNA sequence: TGTGCCAGCAGCTTCAGGGAAGGCGAGCAGTACTTC. Protein product: CASSFREGEQYF. The chain joins TRBV7-2 to TRBJ2-7; D might be TRBD1 (5 bases). The CDR3 totals 12 residues. V was cut by 3 bases and J by 6 bases, with 9 bases left in between. In germline, CDR1 is SGHTA, CDR2 FQGNSA.